This TCR beta chain was identified during a study of blood T cell repertoires in COVID-19. Whole-study context: T cells, B-cell-depleted T cells, or PBMCs provided the cDNA or gDNA that served as material.

V shed 5 bases and J 4 bases; nucleotides not matched to a gene: 10. The CDR3 runs to 15 residues. Germline loops: CDR1 SGHAT, CDR2 FQNNGV. Sequencing used immunoSEQ multiplex PCR; TCRdb keeps in-frame clones, though not all of them. The sample contains approximately 300,000 clones, 70% to 90% of which appear only once. Self-reported history from a screening survey and questionnaire set each donor's cohort. Sequenced input: PBMCs or T cells enriched from blood (not recorded which). The rearrangement uses TRBV11-2 and TRBJ1-1, with 7 positions matching TRBD1. This sequence was found in a woman younger than 45 who had recovered from COVID-19. The CDR3 nucleotides read TGTGCCAGCAGCCAGTGGGAAGGGGGCGTCACTGAAGCTTTCTTT. This gives the protein CASSQWEGGVTEAFF.